This T cell receptor beta chain appears in the sequencing data of a study of beta chain features in type 1 diabetes. Study observations and caveats: A pattern of fewer insertions and more deletions at VDJ junctions was seen in type 1 diabetes patients.

This clone occurred a few times. Its target is not known. Using CD45RO/CCR7/CD25/CD127/CD95/CD27, CD4+ naive, central memory, regulatory and stem cell-like memory cells were sorted. The entirety of the isolated RNA underwent reverse transcription, so expressed TCRB transcripts were sequenced. Produced via immunoSEQ multiplex PCR; TCRdb's table is partial and in-frame only. The profile shows 330,000 or so clones, about 14% of them singletons. Germline CDR1 and CDR2: MNHEY and SMNVEV (reference sequence). V lost 0 bases to trimming and J lost 2 bases, with 14 bases between them. CDR3 length equals 16 residues.

Specimen: central memory CD4+ T cells from blood. The chain employs TRBV27 and TRBJ2-7, with D maybe TRBD2 (6 bases). The sequence was obtained from a man under 40 in good health. The CDR3 sequence is CASSLSVRGVTYEQYF. The CDR3 nucleotides read TGTGCCAGCAGTTTATCTGTTCGCGGGGTGACCTACGAGCAGTACTTC.